Listed below are T cell receptor beta chains from one sample, sequenced in a study of Ad26.COV2.S vaccination and SARS-CoV-2 variants. Repertoires were generated with immunoSEQ multiplex PCR, while TCRdb's copy carries only in-frame clones and drops some. The repertoire holds 200,000 to 250,000 clones, with roughly 90% as singletons. Sequenced here: peripheral blood, sampled in a trial of Ad26.COV2.S vaccine versus placebo. These receptors originate from a person aged 18-60 years who received the Ad26.COV2.S COVID-19 vaccine or a placebo. CDR3s include the opening cysteine and the closing phenylalanine or tryptophan. The order of the fields is D gene, clone size, V gene, J gene, CDR3 protein, CDR3 DNA. The D gene is left open where the match is weak. Clone sizes are given selectively: once, few, many, or a class where the clone is expanded.

TRBD1	NA	TRBV28	TRBJ1-2	CASRRQGRYGYTF	TGTGCCAGCAGACGACAGGGGCGCTATGGCTACACCTTC
NA	NA	TRBV10-3	TRBJ2-1	CAIRGDGYNEQFF	TGTGCCATCAGAGGGGACGGATACAATGAGCAGTTCTTC
TRBD1	NA	TRBV7-8	TRBJ1-1	CASSPGDREGEAFF	TGTGCCAGCAGCCCCGGGGACAGGGAGGGTGAAGCTTTCTTT
TRBD1	NA	TRBV7-2	TRBJ2-7	CASSPRGIYEQYF	TGTGCCAGCAGCCCCAGGGGGATCTACGAGCAGTACTTC
NA	NA	TRBV4-3	TRBJ2-7	CASSQEFRGPFNYEQYF	TGCGCCAGCAGCCAAGAATTTCGCGGGCCGTTTAACTACGAGCAGTACTTC
TRBD1	NA	TRBV11-3	TRBJ1-2	CASSFSGGNGYTF	TGTGCCAGCAGCTTCTCAGGGGGGAATGGCTACACCTTC
NA	NA	TRBV5-1	TRBJ1-2	CASSLNRPTGNYGYTF	TGCGCCAGCAGCTTAAACCGACCAACAGGGAACTATGGCTACACCTTC
NA	NA	TRBV5-1	TRBJ2-1	CASSAARSSRNEQFF	TGCGCCAGCAGCGCGGCCAGATCTTCACGCAATGAGCAGTTCTTC
TRBD1	NA	TRBV12-3/TRBV12-4	TRBJ2-1	CASTMTGSEQFF	TGTGCCAGCACCATGACAGGGTCTGAGCAGTTCTTC
NA	NA	TRBV28	TRBJ1-1	CASSLPRGMNTEAFF	TGTGCCAGCAGTTTACCCAGAGGAATGAACACTGAAGCTTTCTTT
NA	once	TRBV30	TRBJ1-3	CAWSPPGNTIYF	TGTGCCTGGAGTCCTCCTGGAAACACCATATATTTT
NA	NA	TRBV27	TRBJ1-3	CASSLKMVGSGNTIYF	TGTGCCAGCAGTTTAAAGATGGTGGGCAGTGGAAACACCATATATTTT
NA	NA	TRBV6-2/TRBV6-3	TRBJ2-1	CASSYGNEQFF	TGTGCCAGCAGTTACGGGAATGAGCAGTTCTTC
NA	once	TRBV28	TRBJ2-3	CASSLGRISTDTQYF	TGTGCCAGCAGTTTAGGTAGGATTAGCACAGATACGCAGTATTTT
NA	NA	TRBV6-2/TRBV6-3	TRBJ2-7	CASSYGDSYSYEQYF	TGTGCCAGCAGTTACGGCGACAGCTATTCCTACGAGCAGTACTTC
NA	NA	TRBV7-3	TRBJ1-1	CASSLMVDTEAFF	TGTGCCAGCAGCTTAATGGTGGACACTGAAGCTTTCTTT
TRBD2	NA	TRBV14	TRBJ2-7	CASSQEVLADNLHSYEQYF	TGTGCCAGCAGCCAAGAAGTACTAGCGGACAATTTGCACTCCTACGAGCAGTACTTC
TRBD2	NA	TRBV30	TRBJ2-2	CAWGTLAGAGELFF	TGTGCCTGGGGGACTTTAGCGGGTGCCGGGGAGCTGTTTTTT
NA	NA	TRBV7-8	TRBJ2-1	CASSLSTIGNNEQFF	TGTGCCAGCAGCTTATCCACCATTGGGAACAATGAGCAGTTCTTC
TRBD1	few	TRBV30	TRBJ1-6	CAWRYQGVKVSPLHF	TGTGCCTGGCGGTACCAGGGGGTTAAAGTTTCACCCCTCCACTTT
TRBD1	NA	TRBV5-4	TRBJ1-6	CASSLRQGENSPLHF	TGTGCCAGCAGCCTAAGACAGGGCGAAAATTCACCCCTCCACTTT
NA	NA	TRBV7-9	TRBJ1-3	CASSDRNSGNTIYF	TGTGCCAGCAGCGACCGGAACTCTGGAAACACCATATATTTT
NA	NA	TRBV10-3	TRBJ1-1	CAIGGQMNTEAFF	TGTGCCATCGGAGGACAGATGAACACTGAAGCTTTCTTT
NA	NA	TRBV7-2	TRBJ1-1	CASSRRLTGPLNTEAFF	TGTGCCAGCAGCAGAAGATTAACAGGACCTCTGAACACTGAAGCTTTCTTT
NA	NA	TRBV19	TRBJ1-1	CASKGQGTSNTEAFF	TGTGCCAGTAAAGGGCAGGGCACTTCGAACACTGAAGCTTTCTTT
NA	NA	TRBV9	TRBJ2-1	CASSPPVSTGDNEQFF	TGTGCCAGCAGCCCTCCAGTCAGTACGGGGGACAATGAGCAGTTCTTC
NA	once	TRBV27	TRBJ1-1	CASINSYRANTEAFF	TGTGCCAGCATTAATAGTTACAGGGCGAACACTGAAGCTTTCTTT
NA	once	TRBV10-3	TRBJ2-7	CAISESTQAYEQYF	TGTGCCATCAGTGAGTCGACTCAGGCCTACGAGCAGTACTTC
NA	NA	TRBV10-2	TRBJ2-7	CASSESGRDLSYEQYF	TGCGCCAGCAGTGAGTCGGGCCGGGATCTATCCTACGAGCAGTACTTC
NA	NA	TRBV7-8	TRBJ1-2	CASSLTPGNGYTF	TGTGCCAGCAGCTTAACCCCAGGGAATGGCTACACCTTC
NA	NA	TRBV2	TRBJ1-3	CASSDFNTIYF	TGTGCCAGCAGCGATTTTAACACCATATATTTT
NA	NA	TRBV4-3	TRBJ2-3	CASSQDRSRDTQYF	TGCGCCAGCAGCCAAGATAGGTCCCGAGATACGCAGTATTTT
NA	NA	TRBV27	TRBJ2-7	CASSSGTSYEQYF	TGTGCCAGCAGTTCCGGGACTTCCTACGAGCAGTACTTC
NA	NA	TRBV12-5	TRBJ2-7	CASWTLRSYEQYF	TGTGCTAGTTGGACACTCCGCTCCTACGAGCAGTACTTC
NA	NA	TRBV7-2	TRBJ2-1	CASSPRLRGLYNEQFF	TGTGCCAGCAGCCCCCGGCTACGGGGGCTCTACAATGAGCAGTTCTTC
NA	NA	TRBV28	TRBJ2-4	CASQRGVAKNIQYF	TGTGCCAGCCAACGTGGGGTCGCCAAAAACATTCAGTACTTC
NA	NA	TRBV7-2	TRBJ1-1	CASSSHSTEAFF	TGTGCCAGCAGCTCCCATAGTACTGAAGCTTTCTTT
NA	NA	TRBV5-5	TRBJ2-7	CASSHRQVTYEQYF	TGTGCCAGCAGCCACCGACAGGTTACCTACGAGCAGTACTTC
NA	NA	TRBV19	TRBJ1-1	CASSNRGTEAFF	TGTGCCAGTAGTAATCGGGGGACTGAAGCTTTCTTT
NA	NA	TRBV6-5	TRBJ2-1	CASSSRTYNEQFF	TGTGCCAGCAGCTCGCGAACCTACAATGAGCAGTTCTTC
NA	NA	TRBV5-1	TRBJ1-1	CASSNPRENTEAFF	TGCGCCAGCAGCAACCCCAGGGAGAACACTGAAGCTTTCTTT
TRBD1	NA	TRBV7-2	TRBJ1-2	CASSLGGWGQGNYGYTF	TGTGCCAGCAGCTTAGGGGGATGGGGACAGGGCAACTATGGCTACACCTTC
TRBD1	NA	TRBV5-1	TRBJ1-2	CASSLQGPRGYGYTF	TGCGCCAGCAGCTTACAGGGGCCCAGGGGCTATGGCTACACCTTC
NA	NA	TRBV7-9	TRBJ1-2	CASSQPPEAQGYTF	TGTGCCAGCAGCCAGCCCCCGGAGGCCCAAGGCTACACCTTC
NA	NA	TRBV6-1	TRBJ1-5	CASSEVSVNQPQHF	TGTGCCAGCAGTGAAGTGTCAGTCAATCAGCCCCAGCATTTT
NA	NA	TRBV12-3/TRBV12-4	TRBJ2-2	CASGPFGAGELFF	TGTGCCAGCGGCCCCTTCGGAGCCGGGGAGCTGTTTTTT
NA	NA	TRBV5-1	TRBJ1-1	CASSRGGKEAFF	TGCGCCAGCAGCCGAGGAGGGAAGGAAGCTTTCTTT
TRBD1	NA	TRBV11-2	TRBJ2-2	CASSRDRGTGELFF	TGTGCCAGCAGCCGGGACAGGGGAACCGGGGAGCTGTTTTTT
NA	NA	TRBV19	TRBJ2-3	CASSITAVTDTQYF	TGTGCCAGTAGTATAACAGCTGTCACAGATACGCAGTATTTT
TRBD2	NA	TRBV2	TRBJ2-7	CASAGTSGPYEQYF	TGTGCCAGCGCAGGGACTAGCGGTCCCTACGAGCAGTACTTC
NA	NA	TRBV5-4	TRBJ2-2	CASSPVQTNTGELFF	TGTGCCAGCAGCCCCGTACAGACGAACACCGGGGAGCTGTTTTTT
NA	NA	TRBV2	TRBJ1-5	CASSEGREGQPQHF	TGTGCCAGCAGTGAGGGCAGGGAGGGTCAGCCCCAGCATTTT
NA	NA	TRBV5-4	TRBJ1-2	CASSLEGSYGYTF	TGTGCCAGCAGCTTGGAGGGAAGTTATGGCTACACCTTC
TRBD1	NA	TRBV2	TRBJ1-3	CASSEGQGGVGNTIYF	TGTGCCAGCAGTGAAGGACAGGGAGGCGTTGGAAACACCATATATTTT
TRBD1	once	TRBV5-8	TRBJ1-1	CASSPGTGGVVWDTEAFF	TGTGCCAGCAGCCCGGGGACAGGGGGCGTGGTGTGGGACACTGAAGCTTTCTTT
NA	once	TRBV3-1/TRBV3-2	TRBJ2-1	CASSPPTGWGGEQFF	TGTGCCAGCAGCCCCCCGACAGGATGGGGGGGTGAGCAGTTCTTC
NA	NA	TRBV6-1	TRBJ2-6	CASSEGGRGRTFISGANVLTF	TGTGCCAGCAGTGAAGGAGGAAGAGGGCGGACCTTTATCTCTGGGGCCAACGTCCTGACTTTC
NA	NA	TRBV7-2	TRBJ1-5	CASRPDLRSTSNQPQHF	TGTGCCAGCAGGCCGGACCTACGGTCTACTAGCAATCAGCCCCAGCATTTT
TRBD1	NA	TRBV5-1	TRBJ2-5	CASSPGQGHPETQYF	TGCGCCAGCAGCCCCGGACAGGGCCATCCAGAGACCCAGTACTTC
NA	NA	TRBV27	TRBJ2-1	CASSLASTELYNEQFF	TGTGCCAGCAGTTTAGCTTCGACCGAGCTGTACAATGAGCAGTTCTTC